The TCR beta chain under discussion was sequenced for a study of beta chain features in type 1 diabetes. Whole-study findings and limits: For patients and controls alike, PCR might favor shorter templates to the same degree. Patients' naive, central memory and regulatory TCRB repertoires appeared more alike than those of healthy donors. There were fewer insertions and more deletions at the VDJ junctions of type 1 diabetes patients.

Purity exceeded 98% in all sorted populations. Expressed TCRB transcripts were sequenced because the entire RNA isolate underwent reverse transcription. Method: immunoSEQ multiplex PCR; TCRdb's copy keeps in-frame clones and lacks some. The top ten hold 0.55% to 0.85% of the sample, which has 130,000 or so clones, 9.2% seen once. CDR3 length: 12 residues. The germline gives CDR1 KGHSH, CDR2 LQKENI. V gave up 4 bases and J gave up 4 bases, with 8 bases separating them. This clone was seen more than once but under ten times. The antigen is undetermined. The sample taken for sequencing was central memory CD4+ T cells from blood. The gene calls are TRBV18 and TRBJ2-7, with D possibly being TRBD1 (5 bases). This receptor was identified in a man between 18 and 35 years old in good health. The CDR3, as DNA: TGTGCCAGCTCACGAGACAGATACGAGCAGTACTTC. This translates into CASSRDRYEQYF. Together with reference TRBV18 and TRBJ2-7, the CDR3 gives the full variable domain: NAGVMQNPRHLVRRRGQEARLRCSPMKGHSHVYWYRQLPEEGLKFMVYLQKENIIDESGMPKERFSAEFPKEGPSILRIQQVVRGDSAAYFCASSRDRYEQYFGPGTRLTVT.